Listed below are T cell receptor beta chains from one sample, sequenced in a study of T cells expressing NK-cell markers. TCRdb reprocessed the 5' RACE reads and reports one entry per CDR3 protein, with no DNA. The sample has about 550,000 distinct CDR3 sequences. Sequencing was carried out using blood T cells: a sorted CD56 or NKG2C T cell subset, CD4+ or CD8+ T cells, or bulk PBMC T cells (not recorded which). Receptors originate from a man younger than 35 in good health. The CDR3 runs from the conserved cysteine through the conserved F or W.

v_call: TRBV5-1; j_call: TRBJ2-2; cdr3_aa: CASSREGLNTGELFF
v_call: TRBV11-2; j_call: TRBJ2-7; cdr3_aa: CASSRMQGSEQYF
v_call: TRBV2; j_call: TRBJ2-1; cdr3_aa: CASSTGYYNEQFF
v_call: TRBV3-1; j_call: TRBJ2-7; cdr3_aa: CASSPRQGSTDEQYF
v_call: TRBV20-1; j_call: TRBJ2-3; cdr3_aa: CSAPPGAARDTQYF
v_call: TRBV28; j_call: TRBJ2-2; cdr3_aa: CASSHYYTGELFF
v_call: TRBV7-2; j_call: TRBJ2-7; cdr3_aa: CASSLADTGVPEQYF
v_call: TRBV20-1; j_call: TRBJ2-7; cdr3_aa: CSAPTGLRYEQYF
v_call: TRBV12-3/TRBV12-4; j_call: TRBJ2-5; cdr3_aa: CASMKDSRETQYF
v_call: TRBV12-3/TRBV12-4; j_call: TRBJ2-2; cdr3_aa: CASSLVRGGANTGELFF
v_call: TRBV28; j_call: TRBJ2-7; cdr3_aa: CASIGVWEQYF
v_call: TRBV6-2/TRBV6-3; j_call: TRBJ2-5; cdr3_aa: CASSVGASYQETQYF
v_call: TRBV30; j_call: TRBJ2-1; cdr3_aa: CAWTPSPDGCTVCPFF
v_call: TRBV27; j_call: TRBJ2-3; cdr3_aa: CASSPLSGTDTQYF
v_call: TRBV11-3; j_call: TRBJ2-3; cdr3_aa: CASSPGTGDTDTQYF
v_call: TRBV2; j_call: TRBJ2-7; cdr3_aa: CASSKTGGSGPLYEQYF
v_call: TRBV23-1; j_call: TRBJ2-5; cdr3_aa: CASSQCCQLRETQYF
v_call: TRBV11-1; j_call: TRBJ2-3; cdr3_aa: CASSPPRAGVLSTDTQYF
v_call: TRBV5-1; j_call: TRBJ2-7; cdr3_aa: CASSFDRENYEQYF
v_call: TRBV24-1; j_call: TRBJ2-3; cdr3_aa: CATSDIVGSLTDTQYF
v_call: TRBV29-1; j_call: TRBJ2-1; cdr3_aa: CSVVQLGEQFF
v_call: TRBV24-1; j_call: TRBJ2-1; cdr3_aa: CATSDQTSGRGNEQFF
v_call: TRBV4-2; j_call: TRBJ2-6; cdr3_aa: CASSQFGGRTSGANVLTF
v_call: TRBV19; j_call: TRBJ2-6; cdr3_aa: CATTSTRGAVGANVLTF
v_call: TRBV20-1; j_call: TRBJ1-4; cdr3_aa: CSAPALNEKLFF
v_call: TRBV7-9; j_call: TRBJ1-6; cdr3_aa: CASSLMSSPLHF
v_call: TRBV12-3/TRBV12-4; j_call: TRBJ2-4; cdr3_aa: CASSFSLGTERAKNIQYF